The 16 T cell receptor beta chains given below trace back to one sample, sequenced in a study of OX40 agonist ivuxolimab in advanced cancers. Only in-frame clones appear in the TCRdb table, and some are missing; sequencing was by immunoSEQ multiplex PCR. This sample yields roughly 110,000 clones, of which approximately 90% are seen a single time; approximately 1.1% belongs to the top ten. Here the sequenced sample was CD4+ or CD8+ T cells sorted from blood, taken in a trial of the OX40 agonist ivuxolimab. These receptors were taken from an adult with an advanced solid tumor such as melanoma, head and neck, liver or kidney cancer.

The chain recombines TRBV23-1 with TRBJ2-7; 11 bases map to TRBD2. TRBV23-1 is treated as an ORF (open reading frame) with a function not yet certain. Trimming took 2 bases from V and 2 from J; bases not matched to a gene: 2. The CDR3 extends over 15 amino acids. Written as DNA, the CDR3 is TGCGCCAGCAGTCAACAACTAGCGGGGGCCTACGAGCAGTACTTC. It specifies CASSQQLAGAYEQYF.

This chain links TRBV18 with TRBJ1-2; D uncertain. Germline V gives CDR1 KGHSH, CDR2 LQKENI. Trimming took off 0 bases at V and 3 bases at J, with 11 bases between the two ends. The CDR3 is made up of 15 amino acids. The CDR3 coding sequence is TGTGCCAGCTCACCACCATCGGGCCTTGACTATGGCTACACCTTC. Protein sequence: CASSPPSGLDYGYTF.

This rearrangement joins TRBV5-4 to TRBJ1-3, with D unresolved. Trimming pared 3 bases from V and 4 bases from J, leaving 11 bases between. The CDR3 is made up of 14 amino acids. Germline-derived CDR1 and CDR2 are SGHNT and YYREEE (reference sequence). CDR3 in DNA: TGTGCCAGCAGCTCTCCGAAGGGAGGAAACACCATATATTTT. Protein: CASSSPKGGNTIYF.

The genes are TRBV28 and TRBJ1-1; TRBD1 agrees at 7 bases. V dropped 6 bases and J dropped 1; count of bases not matched to a gene: 5. This CDR3 has 14 amino acids. Germline assignment: CDR1 MDHEN and CDR2 SYDVKM. Written as DNA, the CDR3 is TGTGCCAGCAGCCCCGGGACAGCGAACACTGAAGCTTTCTTT. This sequence encodes CASSPGTANTEAFF.

V is TRBV14 and J is TRBJ2-5; 15 bases map to TRBD2. This CDR3 has 16 residues. After removal of 4 bases from V and 4 bases from J, the junction contained 4 bases not matched to a gene. From germline, CDR1 is SGHDN and CDR2 FVKESK. The CDR3 DNA sequence: TGTGCCAGCAGCCGCGGACTAGCGGGAGGGGGAGAGACCCAGTACTTC. Translated, it gives CASSRGLAGGGETQYF.

The chain recombines TRBV28 with TRBJ1-2; D is unresolved. V lost 0 bases and J 2 bases, leaving 7 bases between the germline ends. CDR3 size: 14 residues. Per germline, CDR1 MDHEN and CDR2 SYDVKM. The CDR3 DNA reads as TGTGCCAGCAGTTTATGGACCCTAAACTATGGCTACACCTTC. Its translation: CASSLWTLNYGYTF.

The chain links TRBV27 to TRBJ1-2, with 8 nucleotides matching TRBD1. Germline-derived CDR1 and CDR2 are MNHEY and SMNVEV (reference sequence). The ends lost 5 bases at V and 4 bases at J; junction bases unmatched: 12. The CDR3 consists of 16 residues. This CDR3 is CASSQRTGWDGYGYTF. The CDR3 DNA sequence: TGTGCCAGCAGTCAACGGACAGGGTGGGATGGCTATGGCTACACCTTC.

This chain links TRBV30 with TRBJ2-7; possibly TRBD1 or TRBD2 for D (5 bases each). The germline V and J ends were trimmed by 3 bases and 2 bases, with 14 bases remaining between them. CDR1 and CDR2 from the germline V gene are GTSNPN and SVGIG (reference sequence). CDR3 length equals 14 residues. The CDR3 sequence: CAWSVGPSAYEQYF. CDR3 bases: TGTGCCTGGAGCGTGGGACCTTCCGCCTACGAGCAGTACTTC.

The chain is built from TRBV27 and TRBJ2-7; TRBD1 matches at 7 bases. The CDR3 covers 16 residues. Germline CDR1 and CDR2: MNHEY and SMNVEV (reference sequence). The junction had 15 bases not matched to a gene; V was cut back by 6 bases and J by 4 bases. DNA of the CDR3: TGTGCCAGCAGCCAAAGTTTAGGGGACAGACTATACGAGCAGTACTTC. Protein product: CASSQSLGDRLYEQYF.

The count of this clone is one. The junction and the germline gene differ at one end; a read error may be behind it. The chain employs TRBV7-7 and TRBJ2-2, with 12 nucleotides matching TRBD2. CDR3 length: 16 amino acids. Germline CDR1 reads SSHAT; CDR2 reads FNYEAQ (reference sequence). The CDR3 spells CASSEWTSGISGELFF. The DNA for the CDR3 is TGTGCTAGCAGCGAGTGGACTAGCGGGATTTCCGGGGAGCTGTTTTTT.

The chain recombines TRBV19 with TRBJ1-3; 9 positions agree with TRBD1. After removal of 4 bases from V and 5 bases from J, the junction contained 12 bases not matched to a gene. The V gene's germline CDR1 is LNHDA and CDR2 SQIVND (reference sequence). The length of the CDR3 is 17 residues. CDR3 residues: CASSTWSAGTGRNTIYF. DNA of the CDR3: TGTGCCAGTAGTACGTGGTCAGCCGGGACAGGGAGAAACACCATATATTTT.

This chain connects TRBV30 to TRBJ1-6; the D is unclear. V lost 3 bases and J lost 7, with 13 bases in between. Germline values: CDR1 GTSNPN, CDR2 SVGIG (reference sequence). CDR3 size: 14 residues. CDR3: CAWSPGQDNSPLHF. The DNA for the CDR3 is TGTGCCTGGAGCCCTGGCCAGGACAATTCACCCCTCCACTTT.

The J gene is TRBJ1-1, the V gene TRBV27, with 10 bases that match TRBD1. Germline assignment: CDR1 MNHEY and CDR2 SMNVEV (reference sequence). The CDR3 extends over 15 amino acids. The ends lost 5 bases at V and 1 base at J; junction bases unmatched: 4. The CDR3 sequence: CASSTRQGANTEAFF. The CDR3 DNA sequence: TGTGCCAGCAGTACCCGACAGGGGGCGAACACTGAAGCTTTCTTT.

The chain uses TRBV7-2 and TRBJ2-1; 11 positions agree with TRBD2. Trimming at V came to 6 bases and at J to 0 bases, leaving 7 bases not matched to a gene. The CDR3 is 17 residues long. Germline V CDR1 and CDR2: SGHTA, FQGNSA. The CDR3 region is CASRPGTSGSSYNEQFF. The CDR3 coding sequence is TGTGCCAGCAGACCCGGGACTAGCGGTAGCTCCTACAATGAGCAGTTCTTC. The variable domain in full, completed from reference TRBV7-2 and TRBJ2-1, reads GAGVSQSPSNKVTEKGKDVELRCDPISGHTALYWYRQSLGQGLEFLIYFQGNSAPDKSGLPSDRFSAERTGGSVSTLTIQRTQQEDSAVYLCASRPGTSGSSYNEQFFGPGTRLTVL.

The rearrangement uses TRBV5-4 and TRBJ1-1; 7 nucleotides line up with TRBD1. CDR1 and CDR2 (germline): SGHNT, YYREEE (reference sequence). Trimming took 8 bases from V and 1 from J; bases not matched to a gene: 5. CDR3 size: 13 residues. CDR3 in amino acids: CASLGQQNTEAFF. CDR3 DNA sequence: TGTGCCAGTCTGGGACAGCAGAACACTGAAGCTTTCTTT.

The chain recombines TRBV9 with TRBJ2-7; 7 bases match TRBD1. Germline V lookup: CDR1 SGDLS, CDR2 YYNGEE. The CDR3 length is 14 residues. Trimming removed 3 bases from V and 3 bases from J; junction bases left unmatched: 6. The CDR3 loop reads CASSGGQPFYEQYF. The CDR3 DNA follows: TGTGCCAGCAGCGGGGGACAGCCTTTCTACGAGCAGTACTTC.